The 29 T cell receptor beta chains given below trace back to one sample, sequenced in a study of blood T cell repertoires in COVID-19. Clones were sequenced by immunoSEQ multiplex PCR, and TCRdb holds only the in-frame ones, with some missing. Here the sample spans a few hundred thousand clones, 85% to 90% being singletons. Sample: peripheral blood. The origin of the receptors is a woman between 40 and 50 years old with COVID-19, enrolled during active disease.

J is TRBJ2-4 and V is TRBV12-3 or TRBV12-4; tentatively, D is TRBD2 (5 bases). The CDR3 consists of 13 residues. V gave up 4 bases and J gave up 8 bases, with 12 bases separating them. This CDR3 reads CASSSREAHIQYF. The DNA of the CDR3 is TGTGCCAGCAGTTCCCGGGAAGCCCACATTCAGTACTTC.

The chain couples TRBV6-5 to TRBJ1-5; the D is unclear. Germline CDR1 and CDR2: MNHEY and SVGAGI. The V end lost 2 bases, the J end lost 7 bases, and 9 bases lay between the germline ends. The CDR3 is 13 amino acids. The CDR3: CASSYEVSQPQHF. The CDR3 DNA follows: TGTGCCAGCAGTTACGAAGTTAGCCAGCCCCAGCATTTT.

The V gene is TRBV4-3, the J gene TRBJ1-1; D gene unclear. The germline V gene has CDR1 LGHNA and CDR2 YSLEER. V was cut by 5 bases and J by 5 bases, with 12 bases left in between. The CDR3 loop spans 13 amino acids. The CDR3 DNA follows: TGCGCCAGCAGCTTAAACCCGGGGACTGAAGCTTTCTTT. Its translation is CASSLNPGTEAFF.

The V and J genes are TRBV3-1 (or the pseudogene TRBV3-2) and TRBJ2-5, with TRBD2 identical over 12 bases. The CDR3 runs 16 residues. V was pared by 1 base and J by 5 bases, with 5 bases of the junction left unmatched. From germline, CDR1 is LGHDT and CDR2 YNNKEL (reference sequence). The CDR3 sequence is CASSQGLAGGVETQYF. For the CDR3, the DNA is TGTGCCAGCAGCCAAGGGCTAGCGGGGGGGGTTGAGACCCAGTACTTC.

The genes are TRBV11-2 and TRBJ2-3, with 8 bases matching TRBD1. Germline CDR1 and CDR2: SGHAT and FQNNGV. Germline trimming cut 3 bases from V and 1 base from J; bases unmatched to any gene: 3. CDR3 length: 15 residues. CDR3 nucleotide sequence: TGTGCCAGCAGCTTTGCAGGGGGCGGCACAGATACGCAGTATTTT. The encoded protein is CASSFAGGGTDTQYF.

CDR3 bases: TGCGCCAGTTCAGGAGGTAGCAATCAGCCCCAGCATTTT. This sequence encodes CASSGGSNQPQHF. J is TRBJ1-5 and V is TRBV5-1; no clear D. This CDR3 comprises 13 residues. Germline CDR1 reads SGHRS; CDR2 reads YFSETQ. V was pared by 8 bases and J by 0 bases, with 9 bases between.

The rearrangement joins TRBV7-9 to TRBJ2-5; possible D gene TRBD2, 6 bases. V was clipped by 5 bases and J by 5 bases, with 18 bases between them. This CDR3 is built from 15 residues. In germline, CDR1 is SEHNR, CDR2 FQNEAQ (reference sequence). In nucleotides, the CDR3 is TGTGCCAGCAGCCTTAGACTCCCCCGGGGGGAGACCCAGTACTTC. Translating it yields CASSLRLPRGETQYF.

The chain is built from TRBV28 and TRBJ1-3; D unclear. The CDR3 has 14 residues. The ends were cut back, 9 bases at V and 0 bases at J, with 12 bases in the middle. The germline V gene has CDR1 MDHEN and CDR2 SYDVKM. The CDR3 coding sequence is TGTGCCAGTTGTAGAGAGAACTCTGGAAACACCATATATTTT. Amino acids: CASCRENSGNTIYF.

This rearrangement joins TRBV5-6 to TRBJ2-7; TRBD2 aligns across 8 bases. V was clipped by 3 bases and J by 2 bases; unmatched bases: 10. This CDR3 has 16 residues. The germline CDR1 and CDR2 sequences are SGHDT and YYEEEE. The CDR3 DNA follows: TGTGCCAGCAGCTACTCACCCAGCGGGGGAACCTACGAGCAGTACTTC. Its protein is CASSYSPSGGTYEQYF.

The chain joins TRBV30 to TRBJ1-6; 8 bases map to TRBD1. The V gene end was trimmed by 5 bases and the J gene end by 3 bases; junction bases not matched to a gene: 0. Germline CDR1 reads GTSNPN; CDR2 reads SVGIG (reference sequence). The CDR3 has 13 residues. In nucleotides, the CDR3 is TGTGCCTGGGGGACAGGCTATAATTCACCCCTCCACTTT. Translated: CAWGTGYNSPLHF.

This clone appeared a few times. The rearrangement links TRBV30 to TRBJ1-2, with 7 bases fitting TRBD1. The V gene's germline CDR1 is GTSNPN and CDR2 SVGIG (reference sequence). This CDR3 has 14 amino acids. Trimming cost V 4 bases and J 3 bases; bases outside gene matches: 8. The CDR3 nucleotides are TGTGCCTGGAACCCTACAGGGGCGGACTATGGCTACACCTTC. It yields the protein CAWNPTGADYGYTF.

This sequence joins TRBV11-2 and TRBJ2-5; 8 bases align to TRBD1. Trimming at V came to 3 bases and at J to 1 base, leaving 1 base not matched to a gene. Germline CDR1 and CDR2: SGHAT and FQNNGV. The CDR3 length is 14 residues. CDR3 loop: CASSLDRVQETQYF. CDR3 bases: TGTGCCAGCAGCTTGGACAGGGTCCAAGAGACCCAGTACTTC.

The genes are TRBV28 and TRBJ1-5; D is perhaps TRBD1 (5 bases). The CDR3 spans 11 residues. CDR1 is MDHEN, CDR2 SYDVKM, per germline. Between the trimmed V and J ends, which lost 4 bases and 9 bases, there was a span of 7 bases. The CDR3 DNA follows: TGTGCCAGCAGTTCCCAGGGGCCCCAGCATTTT. It yields the protein CASSSQGPQHF.

The genes are TRBV2 and TRBJ1-6; D not certain. CDR1 and CDR2 from the germline V gene are SNHLY and FYNNEI. CDR3 length: 15 amino acids. Trimming stripped 4 bases from V and 0 bases from J, with 7 bases between. This chain's CDR3 is CASSGRSSYNSPLHF. The CDR3 DNA follows: TGTGCCAGCAGTGGGAGGAGCTCCTATAATTCACCCCTCCACTTT.

This clone was picked up a small number of times. This chain uses TRBV28 with TRBJ1-1; D is undetermined. The germline gives CDR1 MDHEN, CDR2 SYDVKM. V gave up 9 bases and J gave up 0 bases, with 17 bases separating them. The CDR3 covers 15 residues. CDR3 DNA: TGTGCCAGTTGTCCCCTCGGGAACATGAACACTGAAGCTTTCTTT. Translated, it gives CASCPLGNMNTEAFF.

The chain combines TRBV18 with TRBJ1-1, with 8 bases fitting TRBD1. V dropped 1 base and J dropped 3; count of bases not matched to a gene: 4. The V gene's germline CDR1 is KGHSH and CDR2 LQKENI. This CDR3 has 15 amino acids. CDR3 bases: TGTGCCAGCTCACCACAACAGGGGGAAGACACTGAAGCTTTCTTT. As protein: CASSPQQGEDTEAFF.

This chain joins TRBV27 and TRBJ1-3; D is ambiguous. V lost 3 bases and J lost 0, with 12 bases in between. The CDR3 loop spans 16 amino acids. Germline lookup yields CDR1 MNHEY and CDR2 SMNVEV (reference sequence). This CDR3 is CASSLAPETSGNTIYF. The CDR3 coding sequence is TGTGCCAGCAGTTTGGCCCCGGAGACCTCTGGAAACACCATATATTTT.

This chain uses TRBV7-2 with TRBJ2-1; 8 nucleotides match TRBD2. CDR3 length: 15 residues. With V trimmed by 5 bases and J by 7 bases, 10 bases remained unmatched. CDR1 SGHTA and CDR2 FQGNSA come from the germline V gene. The CDR3 sequence is CASSSPRGRPNEQFF. CDR3 coding DNA: TGTGCCAGCAGCAGCCCTCGCGGGAGGCCAAATGAGCAGTTCTTC.

The V call is TRBV6-2 or TRBV6-3, the J call TRBJ2-7, with 10 bases identical to TRBD1. The CDR3 runs to 14 residues. CDR1 MNHEY and CDR2 SVGEGT come from the germline V gene. J gave up 6 bases and V 5 bases, and 7 bases lay outside the gene matches. CDR3 bases: TGTGCCAGCAGTCCCCGACAGGGGGCTTTCGAGCAGTACTTC. The encoded protein is CASSPRQGAFEQYF.

The V call is TRBV5-4, the J call TRBJ2-1; TRBD2 might be the D (6 bases). Germline CDR1 and CDR2: SGHNT and YYREEE (reference sequence). V lost 3 bases, J lost 0 bases, and 13 bases lay in between. The CDR3 totals 16 residues. The CDR3 DNA sequence: TGTGCCAGCAGCTACATGAGAGCGGGCTCCTACAATGAGCAGTTCTTC. Translation gives CASSYMRAGSYNEQFF.

The genes are TRBV3-1 (or the pseudogene TRBV3-2) and TRBJ2-3, with no clear D. The CDR3 is made up of 17 amino acids. The V end was cut by 0 bases, the J end by 1 base, with 14 bases between. CDR1 and CDR2 (germline): LGHDT, YNNKEL (reference sequence). The CDR3 DNA is TGTGCCAGCAGCCAAGAAGTCTGGTCCCCGGGCACAGATACGCAGTATTTT. Amino acids: CASSQEVWSPGTDTQYF.

This clone was detected once. The chain combines TRBV7-9 with TRBJ1-3, with 10 nucleotides matching TRBD1. CDR1 is SEHNR and CDR2 is FQNEAQ in the germline V gene (reference sequence). J lost 8 bases, V lost 3 bases, and 7 bases had no gene match. The CDR3 extends over 15 amino acids. CDR3 in DNA: TGTGCCAGCAGCTTTACCGGGACAGGGGAAGACACCATATATTTT. Protein product: CASSFTGTGEDTIYF.

The chain is built from TRBV5-1 and TRBJ2-7, with D hard to call. Germline CDR1 and CDR2: SGHRS and YFSETQ. Between the trimmed V and J ends, which lost 0 bases and 2 bases, there was a span of 15 bases. The CDR3 loop spans 16 amino acids. The CDR3 nucleotides are TGCGCCAGCAGCTTGGGAGTGACTGTGGCCCCCTACGAGCAGTACTTC. This translates into CASSLGVTVAPYEQYF.

The V and J genes are TRBV10-3 and TRBJ1-3, with unresolved D. Germline CDR1 reads ENHRY; CDR2 reads SYGVKD. The ends were cut back, 2 bases at V and 0 bases at J, with 8 bases in the middle. The CDR3 runs to 15 residues. The CDR3 loop reads CAISEGESSGNTIYF. The DNA of the CDR3 is TGTGCCATCAGTGAGGGTGAGAGCTCTGGAAACACCATATATTTT.

The rearrangement links TRBV19 to TRBJ1-1, with D uncertain. This CDR3 is 13 amino acids long. The V and J ends lost 2 bases and 11 bases respectively, with 15 bases between them. Per germline, CDR1 LNHDA and CDR2 SQIVND (reference sequence). Written as DNA, the CDR3 is TGTGCCAGTAGTATAAGCACGCAAGTTCGGGCTTTCTTT. Its translation: CASSISTQVRAFF.

The chain joins TRBV6-1 to TRBJ2-3, with a possible D match to TRBD1 (6 bases). Germline-derived CDR1 and CDR2 are MNHNS and SASEGT. The V and J ends lost 2 bases and 4 bases respectively, with 13 bases between them. The CDR3 loop spans 15 amino acids. In nucleotides, the CDR3 is TGTGCCAGCAGTGAATCGCAGGGGCGGGCAGATACGCAGTATTTT. Translated: CASSESQGRADTQYF.

This chain joins TRBV2 and TRBJ1-5; TRBD1 matches 7 bases. Germline trimming cut 5 bases from V and 5 bases from J; bases unmatched to any gene: 6. This CDR3 region has 14 residues. Germline V lookup: CDR1 SNHLY, CDR2 FYNNEI. DNA of the CDR3: TGTGCCAGCAGTAAACAGGGGTGGGATCAGCCCCAGCATTTT. Its translation: CASSKQGWDQPQHF.

The rearrangement joins TRBV11-2 to TRBJ2-5, with a weak D call TRBD2 (6 bases). The CDR3 is made up of 14 amino acids. The germline V gene encodes CDR1 SGHAT and CDR2 FQNNGV. V was clipped by 5 bases and J by 5 bases, with 15 bases between them. CDR3 protein: CASSRGAGGETQYF. The CDR3 nucleotides are TGTGCCAGCAGCCGCGGGGCGGGTGGGGAGACCCAGTACTTC. The entire variable domain, with the rest obtained from reference TRBV11-2 and TRBJ2-5, is as follows: EAGVAQSPRYKIIEKRQSVAFWCNPISGHATLYWYQQILGQGPKLLIQFQNNGVVDDSQLPKDRFSAERLKGVDSTLKIQPAKLEDSAVYLCASSRGAGGETQYFGPGTRLLVL.

The chain is built from TRBV6-1 and TRBJ1-3; tentative D call: TRBD1 (6 bases). The length of the CDR3 is 16 residues. CDR1 and CDR2 from the germline V gene are MNHNS and SASEGT. V dropped 3 bases and J dropped 0 bases, with 12 bases sitting between them. The CDR3 DNA follows: TGTGCCAGCAGTGAGGGGACAACCCTCTCTGGAAACACCATATATTTT. This codes for CASSEGTTLSGNTIYF.